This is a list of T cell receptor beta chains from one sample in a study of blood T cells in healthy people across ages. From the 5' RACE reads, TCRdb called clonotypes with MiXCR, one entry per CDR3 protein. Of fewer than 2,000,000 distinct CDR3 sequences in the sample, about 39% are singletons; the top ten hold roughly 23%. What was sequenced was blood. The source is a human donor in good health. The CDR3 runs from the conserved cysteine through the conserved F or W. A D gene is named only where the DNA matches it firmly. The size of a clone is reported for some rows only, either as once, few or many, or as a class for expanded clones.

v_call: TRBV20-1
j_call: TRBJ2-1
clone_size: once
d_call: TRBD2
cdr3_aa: CSAPSGTSVFEQFF
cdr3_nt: TGCAGTGCTCCATCCGGGACTAGCGTCTTTGAGCAGTTCTTC

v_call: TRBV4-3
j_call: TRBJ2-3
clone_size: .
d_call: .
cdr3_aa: CASSQDWRGTTDTQYF
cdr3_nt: TGCGCCAGCAGCCAAGACTGGAGGGGGACCACAGATACGCAGTATTTT

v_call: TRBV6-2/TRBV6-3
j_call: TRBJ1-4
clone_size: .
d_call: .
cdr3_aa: CASSDPDRPFSEKLFF
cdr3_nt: TGTGCCAGCAGTGACCCCGACAGACCGTTCAGTGAAAAACTGTTTTTT

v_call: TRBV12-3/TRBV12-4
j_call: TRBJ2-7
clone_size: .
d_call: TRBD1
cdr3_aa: CASSQDRAAEQYF
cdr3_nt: TGTGCCAGCAGCCAGGACAGGGCGGCCGAGCAGTACTTC

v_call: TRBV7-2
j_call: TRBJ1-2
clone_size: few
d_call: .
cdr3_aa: CASSLMGRAPQEGYTF
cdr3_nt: TGTGCCAGCAGCTTAATGGGGAGGGCGCCCCAGGAGGGCTACACCTTC

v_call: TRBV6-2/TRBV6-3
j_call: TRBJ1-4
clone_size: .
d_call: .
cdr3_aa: CASSPPAEWDEKPFF
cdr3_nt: TGTGCCAGCAGCCCCCCCGCAGAATGGGATGAAAAACCGTTTTTT

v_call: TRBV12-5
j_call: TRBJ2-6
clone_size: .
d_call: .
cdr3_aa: CASGPPGSSGANVLTF
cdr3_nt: TGTGCTAGTGGTCCCCCAGGGAGTTCTGGGGCCAACGTCCTGACTTTC

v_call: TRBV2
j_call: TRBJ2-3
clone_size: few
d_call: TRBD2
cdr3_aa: CASRPGTSGGFTDTQYF
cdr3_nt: TGTGCCAGCAGGCCCGGGACTAGCGGGGGATTCACAGATACGCAGTATTTT

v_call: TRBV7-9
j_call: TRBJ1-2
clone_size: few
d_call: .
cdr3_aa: CASSPGGTSGNYGYTF
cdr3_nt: TGTGCCAGCAGCCCCGGCGGGACGTCGGGGAACTATGGCTACACCTTC

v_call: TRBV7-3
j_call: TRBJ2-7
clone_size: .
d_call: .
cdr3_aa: CASNLGLAYEQYF
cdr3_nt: TGTGCCAGCAACTTAGGGCTAGCCTACGAGCAGTACTTC

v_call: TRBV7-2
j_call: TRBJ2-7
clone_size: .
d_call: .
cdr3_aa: CASSLVRTNPYEQYF
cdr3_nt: TGTGCCAGCAGCTTAGTCCGGACAAACCCCTACGAGCAGTACTTC

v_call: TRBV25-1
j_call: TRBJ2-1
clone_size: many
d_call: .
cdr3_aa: CASMQNNEQFF
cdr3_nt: TGTGCCAGCATGCAAAACAATGAGCAGTTCTTC

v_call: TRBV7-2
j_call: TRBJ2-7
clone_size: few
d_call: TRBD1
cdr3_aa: CASSLAGTGISYEQYF
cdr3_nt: TGTGCCAGCAGCTTAGCTGGGACAGGGATTTCCTACGAGCAGTACTTC

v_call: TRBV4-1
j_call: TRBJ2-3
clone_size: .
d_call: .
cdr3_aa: CASSPRTAYTDMQYF
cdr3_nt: TGCGCCAGCAGCCCCCGAACCGCCTACACAGATATGCAGTATTTT

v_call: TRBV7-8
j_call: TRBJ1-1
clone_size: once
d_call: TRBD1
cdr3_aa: CASSFRQGSNTEAFF
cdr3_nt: TGTGCCAGCAGCTTCCGACAGGGCTCGAACACTGAAGCTTTCTTT

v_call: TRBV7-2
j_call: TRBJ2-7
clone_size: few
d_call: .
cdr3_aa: CASSSRVGGEQYF
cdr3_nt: TGTGCCAGCAGCTCCCGGGTGGGGGGCGAGCAGTACTTC

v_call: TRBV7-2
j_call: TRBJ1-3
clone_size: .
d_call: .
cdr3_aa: CASSFGQGNTIYF
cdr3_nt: TGTGCCAGCAGCTTTGGACAGGGAAACACCATATATTTT

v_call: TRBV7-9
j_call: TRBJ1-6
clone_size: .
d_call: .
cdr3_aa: CASSREVGVSPLHF
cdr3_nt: TGTGCCAGCAGCAGGGAGGTCGGGGTTTCACCCCTCCACTTT

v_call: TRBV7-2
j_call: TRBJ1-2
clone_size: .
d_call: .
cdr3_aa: CASSLSQFYGYTF
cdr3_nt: TGTGCCAGCAGCTTAAGCCAGTTCTATGGCTACACCTTC

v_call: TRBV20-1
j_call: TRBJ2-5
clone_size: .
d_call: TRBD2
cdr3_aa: CSARDPSGVQETQYF
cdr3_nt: TGCAGTGCTAGAGATCCTAGCGGGGTACAAGAGACCCAGTACTTC

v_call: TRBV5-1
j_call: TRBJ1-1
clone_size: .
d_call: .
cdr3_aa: CASSSTGRSSTEAFF
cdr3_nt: TGCGCCAGCAGCTCAACAGGGAGGTCAAGCACTGAAGCTTTCTTT

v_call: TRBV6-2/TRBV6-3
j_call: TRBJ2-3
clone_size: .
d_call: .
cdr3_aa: CASSSTWAGTDTQYF
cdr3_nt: TGTGCCAGCAGTTCCACCTGGGCCGGCACAGATACGCAGTATTTT

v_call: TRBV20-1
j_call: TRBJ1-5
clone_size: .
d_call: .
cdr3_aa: CSARRGDSNQPQHF
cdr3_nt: TGCAGTGCTAGGCGGGGGGATAGCAATCAGCCCCAGCATTTT

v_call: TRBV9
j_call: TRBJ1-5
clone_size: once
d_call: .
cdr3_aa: CASSGQDRKPQHF
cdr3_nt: TGTGCCAGCAGCGGCCAAGACAGGAAGCCCCAGCATTTT

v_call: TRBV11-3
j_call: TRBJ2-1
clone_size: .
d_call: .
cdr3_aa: CASSLEQERYNEQFF
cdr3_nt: TGCGCCAGCAGCTTAGAACAGGAGCGTTACAATGAGCAGTTCTTC

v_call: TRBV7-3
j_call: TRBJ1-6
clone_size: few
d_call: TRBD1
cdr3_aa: CASSRTGGSYNSPRHF
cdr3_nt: TGTGCCAGCAGCCGCACAGGGGGTTCCTATAATTCACCCCGCCACTTT

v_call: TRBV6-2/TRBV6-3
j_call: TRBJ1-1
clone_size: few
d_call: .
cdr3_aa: CASSQGAYTEAFF
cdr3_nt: TGTGCCAGCAGTCAGGGTGCCTACACTGAAGCTTTCTTT

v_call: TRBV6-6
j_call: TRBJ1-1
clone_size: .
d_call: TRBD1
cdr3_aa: CASSSPTGPARGSEAFF
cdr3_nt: TGTGCCAGCAGTTCACCGACAGGGCCCGCCAGGGGGTCTGAAGCTTTCTTT

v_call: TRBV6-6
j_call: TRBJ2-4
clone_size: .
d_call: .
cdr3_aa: CASSGVGDGLAKNIQYF
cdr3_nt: TGTGCCTCCTCCGGGGTAGGGGATGGGCTAGCCAAAAACATTCAGTACTTC

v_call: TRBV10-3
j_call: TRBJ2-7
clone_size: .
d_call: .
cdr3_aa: CAISPQPGLVPHTYEQYF
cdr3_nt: TGTGCCATCAGCCCGCAGCCTGGTCTTGTCCCCCATACCTACGAGCAGTACTTC

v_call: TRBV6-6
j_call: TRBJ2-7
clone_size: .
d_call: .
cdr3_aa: CASSYVAQPPYEQYF
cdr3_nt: TGTGCCAGCAGTTACGTAGCCCAACCGCCCTACGAGCAGTACTTC

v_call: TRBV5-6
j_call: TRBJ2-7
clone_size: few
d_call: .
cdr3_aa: CASTFRGIYEQYF
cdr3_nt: TGTGCCAGCACGTTTAGGGGGATCTACGAGCAGTACTTC

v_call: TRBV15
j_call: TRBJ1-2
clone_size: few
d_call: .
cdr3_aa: CATSRDLPRDYRVQGYTF
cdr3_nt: TGTGCCACCAGCAGAGATCTCCCGAGAGATTACAGGGTTCAGGGCTACACCTTC

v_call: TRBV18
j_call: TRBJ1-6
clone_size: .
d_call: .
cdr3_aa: CASSPGTQEYNSPLHF
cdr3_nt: TGTGCCAGCTCACCCGGGACACAGGAATATAATTCACCCCTCCACTTT

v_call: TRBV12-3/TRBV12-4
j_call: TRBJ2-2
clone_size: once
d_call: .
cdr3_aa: CASSLDRESGELFF
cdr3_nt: TGTGCCAGCAGTTTAGACAGGGAGTCAGGGGAGCTGTTTTTT

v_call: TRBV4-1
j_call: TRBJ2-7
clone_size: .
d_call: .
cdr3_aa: CASSWPEKGAAYEQYF
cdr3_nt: TGCGCCAGCAGTTGGCCCGAAAAGGGAGCAGCCTACGAGCAGTACTTC

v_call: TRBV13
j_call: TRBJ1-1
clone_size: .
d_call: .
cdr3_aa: CASSLEGQRTEAFF
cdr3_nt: TGTGCCAGCAGCCTAGAAGGACAGCGGACTGAAGCTTTCTTT

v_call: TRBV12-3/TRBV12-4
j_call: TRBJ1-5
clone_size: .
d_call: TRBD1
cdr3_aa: CASSYGTGGAEDQPQHF
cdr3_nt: TGTGCCAGCAGTTACGGGACAGGGGGCGCGGAGGATCAGCCCCAGCATTTT

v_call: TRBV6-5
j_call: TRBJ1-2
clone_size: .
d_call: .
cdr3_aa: CASTSSEGPSGYTF
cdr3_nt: TGTGCCAGCACATCATCGGAGGGTCCATCGGGCTACACCTTC

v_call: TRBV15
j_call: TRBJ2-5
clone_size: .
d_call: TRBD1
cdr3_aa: CATNSLLGGPQETQYF
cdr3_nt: TGTGCCACCAACAGCCTCCTAGGGGGCCCCCAAGAGACCCAGTACTTC

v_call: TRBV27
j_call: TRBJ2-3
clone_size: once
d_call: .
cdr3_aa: CASSFGGQDTQYF
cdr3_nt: TGTGCCAGCAGTTTTGGTGGGCAGGATACGCAGTATTTT

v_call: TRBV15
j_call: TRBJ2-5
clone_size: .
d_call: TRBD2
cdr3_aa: CATSELSGGTRETQYF
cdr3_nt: TGTGCCACCAGCGAGTTAAGCGGGGGGACTCGAGAGACCCAGTACTTC